The source of this T cell receptor (beta chain) is a study of T cell changes during pregnancy in multiple sclerosis. In germline, CDR1 is SNHLY, CDR2 FYNNEI. The ends lost 4 bases at V and 5 bases at J; junction bases unmatched: 0. The CDR3 is 13 residues long. Profiling relied on immunoSEQ multiplex PCR, and the TCRdb table lists in-frame clones only, not all of them. The sample comprises roughly 26,000 clones, 85% to 90% of which are singletons, and roughly 17% rests with the top ten. The chain couples TRBV2 to TRBJ2-7; 12 bases agree with TRBD2. The source is a female donor with multiple sclerosis, enrolled in a pregnancy study. The material was CD8+ T cells from peripheral blood mononuclear cells, obtained in the second trimester of pregnancy. The CDR3 DNA follows: TGTGCCAGCAGTGGACTAGCGGGAGACGAGCAGTACTTC. Translation: CASSGLAGDEQYF.